This T cell receptor beta chain was identified in a study of Ad26.COV2.S vaccination and SARS-CoV-2 variants. Across the study: The donor was enrolled in the Ad26.COV2.S arm of the COV1001 trial. The authors gave Ad26.COV2.S intramuscularly, either once or twice 56 days apart.

Treatment in this sample: roughly 19 received Ad26.COV2.S at low or high dose, single or two shots; several received placebo; per-sample allocation not given. All samples were drawn on day 63, counting from the first vaccine or placebo injection. Recruitment in Boston yielded a donor of adult age, 18-55 years. Sequencing was performed with immunoSEQ multiplex PCR; in TCRdb, only in-frame clones are kept and a portion is missing. The sample lists about 680,000 clones; more than 70% were seen once. Comments on this clone: Its antigen is still unknown.

General study results and limits: Substantial response breadth was reportedly seen for spike-specific CD8+ and CD4+ T cells after vaccination.

Germline V gene data show CDR1 as SGHTA and CDR2 as FQGNSA. The CDR3 runs to 17 residues. V was pared by 2 bases and J by 1 base, with 17 bases between. Here the sequenced sample was peripheral blood, taken in a trial of Ad26.COV2.S vaccine versus placebo. The receptor was derived from a person between 18 and 65 years old who received the Ad26.COV2.S COVID-19 vaccine or a placebo. The chain joins TRBV7-2 to TRBJ1-1; the D is unclear. CDR3 coding DNA: TGTGCCAGCAGCTTATTCTTGGGCAGATCAGAGAACACTGAAGCTTTCTTT. Its translation is CASSLFLGRSENTEAFF.